This paragraph reports one TCR beta chain. The sample is drawn from a study of cytomegalovirus exposure and HLA in healthy donors. CDR3 length equals 15 residues. Losses at the gene ends were 4 bases for V and 5 bases for J; bases not matched to a gene: 9. The V gene's germline CDR1 is SEHNR and CDR2 FQNEAQ (reference sequence). Primers for the PCR totalled 60 Vbeta and 13 Jbeta. TCRdb's copy holds only in-frame clones and misses some; the assay was immunoSEQ multiplex PCR. The sample yields 150,000 to 200,000 clones, approximately 80% seen once. This chain joins TRBV7-9 and TRBJ1-1, with 8 bases aligning to TRBD1. Sequenced input: PBMCs. The sequence came from a woman aged 18-29 years in good health and CMV-seropositive. CDR3: CASSSLGQGRTEAFF. CDR3 bases: TGTGCCAGCAGCTCACTTGGACAGGGAAGAACTGAAGCTTTCTTT.